This record covers a single T cell receptor beta chain. This sample was included in a study of blood T cell repertoires in COVID-19. Study information: Acute and convalescent COVID-19 specimens originated in the United States, Italy and Spain. T cells, B-cell-depleted T cells, or PBMCs supplied cDNA or gDNA.

CDR1 is MGHDK, CDR2 SYGVNS, per germline. The CDR3 covers 16 residues. Trimming removed 4 bases at V and 7 bases at J, with 17 bases between. Here immunoSEQ multiplex PCR was the method, and the copy in TCRdb shows in-frame clones only, minus some. Of approximately 160,000 clones listed, 76% are singletons. This receptor was taken from a woman of 80 years or more with acute or convalescent COVID-19. The sample was peripheral blood. The rearrangement links TRBV25-1 to TRBJ1-6; D gene uncertain. DNA of the CDR3: TGTGCCAGCAGTGGCCCCGGGGTTCAATTCAATTCACCCCTCCACTTT. It specifies CASSGPGVQFNSPLHF.